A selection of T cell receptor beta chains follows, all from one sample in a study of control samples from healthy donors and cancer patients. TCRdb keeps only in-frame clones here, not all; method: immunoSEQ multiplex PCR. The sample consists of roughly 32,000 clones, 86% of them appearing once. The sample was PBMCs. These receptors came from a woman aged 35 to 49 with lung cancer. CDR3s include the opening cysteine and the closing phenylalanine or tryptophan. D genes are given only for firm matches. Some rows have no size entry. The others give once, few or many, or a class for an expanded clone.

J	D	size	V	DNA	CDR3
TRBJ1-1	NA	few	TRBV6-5	TGTGCCATCTTGCCTCTAAGGGGTGCGGGTGAAGCTTTCTTT	CAILPLRGAGEAFF
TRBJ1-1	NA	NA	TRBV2	TGTGCCAGCACGGTACAGACGCTGAACACTGAAGCTTTCTTT	CASTVQTLNTEAFF
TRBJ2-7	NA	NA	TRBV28	TGTGCCAGCAGTGGGGGACGGGGAAGCTCCTACGAGCAGTACTTC	CASSGGRGSSYEQYF
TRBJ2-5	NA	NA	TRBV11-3	TGTGCCAGCAGCTTAGACGTGGAGACCCAGTACTTC	CASSLDVETQYF
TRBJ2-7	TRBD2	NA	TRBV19	TGTGCCAGTAGTCTCGCTAGCGGGAGCTACGAGCAGTACTTC	CASSLASGSYEQYF
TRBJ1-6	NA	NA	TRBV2	TGTGCCACTCAGGGGAACAATTCACCCCTCCACTTT	CATQGNNSPLHF
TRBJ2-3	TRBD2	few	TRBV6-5	TGTGCCAGCATAGGCGGGGGGCGCACAGATACGCAGTATTTT	CASIGGGRTDTQYF
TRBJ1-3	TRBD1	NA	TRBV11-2	TGTGCCAGCAGCTTAGGGACAGGCAACTACCACCTCTCTGGAAACACCATATATTTT	CASSLGTGNYHLSGNTIYF
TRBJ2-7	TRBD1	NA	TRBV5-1	TGCGCCAGCAGCCCCGGGACAGGATCCTACGAGCAGTACTTC	CASSPGTGSYEQYF
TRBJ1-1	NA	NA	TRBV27	TGTGCCAGCAGTTTCCAGGGAGAAGCGATGAACACTGAAGCTTTCTTT	CASSFQGEAMNTEAFF
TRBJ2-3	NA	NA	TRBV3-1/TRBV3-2	TGTGCCAGCAGCCAAGAGGGGGATACGCAGTATTTT	CASSQEGDTQYF
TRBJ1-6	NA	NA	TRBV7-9	TGTGCCAGCAGCGCCCGGGACATTAGGCATTCACCCCTCCACTTT	CASSARDIRHSPLHF
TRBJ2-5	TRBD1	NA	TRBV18	TGTGCCAGCTCACAGGGGGCCCTGGAGACCCAGTACTTC	CASSQGALETQYF
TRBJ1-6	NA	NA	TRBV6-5	TGTGCCAGCAGTCAGGGGAGCTCCTATAATTCACCCCTCCACTTT	CASSQGSSYNSPLHF
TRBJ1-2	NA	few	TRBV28	TGTGCCAGCAGTCCGGGACCAGGGTACTATGGCTACACCTTC	CASSPGPGYYGYTF
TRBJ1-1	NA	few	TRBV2	TGTGCCAGCAGTGAACGGAGTAGGACTGAAGCTTTCTTT	CASSERSRTEAFF
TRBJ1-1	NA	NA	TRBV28	TGTGCCAGCAGCCACCAGGGTAGGGTTGAAGCTTTCTTT	CASSHQGRVEAFF
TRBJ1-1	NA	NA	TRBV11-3	TGTGCCAGCAGCCAGGACGGGCCCCGGGGCACTGAAGCTTTCTTT	CASSQDGPRGTEAFF
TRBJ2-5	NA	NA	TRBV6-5	TGTGCCAGCAGTTACGACCTACAAGAGACCCAGTACTTC	CASSYDLQETQYF
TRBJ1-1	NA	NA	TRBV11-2	TGTGCCACTCGCCGGGGGAACACTGAAGCTTTCTTT	CATRRGNTEAFF
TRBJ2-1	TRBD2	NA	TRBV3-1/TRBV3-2	TGTGCCAGCAGCCAATGGGATGGACTAGTGGGTAATGAGCAGTTCTTC	CASSQWDGLVGNEQFF
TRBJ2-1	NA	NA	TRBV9	TGTGCCAGCAGCGTAGCGACAGGCCCCCCCTACAATGAGCAGTTCTTC	CASSVATGPPYNEQFF
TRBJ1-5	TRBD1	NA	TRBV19	TGTGCCAGTAGTATACTGGACAGGGATCAGCCCCAGCATTTT	CASSILDRDQPQHF
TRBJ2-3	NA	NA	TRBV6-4	TGTGCCAGCAGTGCGGACAGTAGCACAGATACGCAGTATTTT	CASSADSSTDTQYF
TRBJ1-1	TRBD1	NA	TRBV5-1	TGCGCCAGCAGCTTGGAGGGACAGGGCTTTGAAGCTTTCTTT	CASSLEGQGFEAFF
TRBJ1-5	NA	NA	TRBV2	TGTGCCAGCAGTGAAGCCCGAAGCAATCAGCCCCAGCATTTT	CASSEARSNQPQHF
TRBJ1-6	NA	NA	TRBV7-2	TGTGCCAGCAGCTTAGGGGTAATACCCACCACCTATAATTCACCCCTCCACTTT	CASSLGVIPTTYNSPLHF
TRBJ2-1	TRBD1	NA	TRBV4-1	TGCGCCAGCAGTCACAGGGGTCGGAGCTCCTACAATGAGCAGTTCTTC	CASSHRGRSSYNEQFF
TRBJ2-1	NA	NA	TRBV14	TGTGCCAGCAGCCTTGGGACGGTTGTCTACGGTGATGAGCAGTTCTTC	CASSLGTVVYGDEQFF
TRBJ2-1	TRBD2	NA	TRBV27	TGTGCCAGCAGTTCCGGGACTAGCGGGGGAAGGCATGAGCAGTTCTTC	CASSSGTSGGRHEQFF
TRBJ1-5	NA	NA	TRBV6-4	TGTGCCAGCAGTCCCGATAGCAATCAGCCCCAGCATTTT	CASSPDSNQPQHF
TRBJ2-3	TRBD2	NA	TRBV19	TGTGCCAGTAGTATAGGGAGGAAGCGGGGGGTCAACACAGATACGCAGTATTTT	CASSIGRKRGVNTDTQYF
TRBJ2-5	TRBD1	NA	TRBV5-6	TGTGCCAGCAGCTGGGACAGCCAAGAGACCCAGTACTTC	CASSWDSQETQYF
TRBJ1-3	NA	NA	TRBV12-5	TGTGCTAGTGGTTCCGGAGTCGGGAACACCATATATTTT	CASGSGVGNTIYF
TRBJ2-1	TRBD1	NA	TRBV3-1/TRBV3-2	TGCGCCATAGGGGACAGGGATTACAATGAGCAGTTCTTC	CAIGDRDYNEQFF
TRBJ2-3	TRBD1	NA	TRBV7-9	TGTGCCAGCAGCTTAGGGGACAGAGAAGCAGATACGCAGTATTTT	CASSLGDREADTQYF
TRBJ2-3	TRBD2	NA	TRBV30	TGTGCCTGGGGGACTAGCGGAGATACGCAGTATTTT	CAWGTSGDTQYF
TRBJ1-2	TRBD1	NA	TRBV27	TGTGCCAGCTCACCAAATCAGGACAGGGGCTACAACTATGGCTACACCTTC	CASSPNQDRGYNYGYTF
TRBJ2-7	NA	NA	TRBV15	TGTGCCACCAGCACAGTGACAGGGACTTACTACGAGCAGTACTTC	CATSTVTGTYYEQYF
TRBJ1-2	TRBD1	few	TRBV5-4	TGTGCCAGCAGCTTGGACAGACAGGGAACCGGTGGCTACACCTTC	CASSLDRQGTGGYTF
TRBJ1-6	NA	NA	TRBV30	TGTGCCTGGAGTCTATCGAATTCACCCCTCCACTTT	CAWSLSNSPLHF
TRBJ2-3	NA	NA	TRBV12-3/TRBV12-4	TGTGCCAGCAGTTTCTTCCCGGGATATACGCAGTATTTT	CASSFFPGYTQYF